Presented here are 13 T cell receptor beta chains from one specimen sequenced in a study of blood T cell repertoires in COVID-19. Only in-frame clones appear in the TCRdb table, and some are missing; sequencing was by immunoSEQ multiplex PCR. The sample records about 340,000 clones, 65% to 90% being singletons. The sequenced sample was PBMCs or T cells enriched from blood (not recorded which). These receptors came from a middle-aged woman with acute COVID-19.

The V call is TRBV6-2 or TRBV6-3, the J call TRBJ1-5; D uncertain. Germline assignment: CDR1 MNHEY and CDR2 SVGEGT. The V end lost 3 bases, the J end lost 15 bases, and 18 bases lay between the germline ends. This CDR3 spans 13 amino acids. CDR3 loop: CASSYAQMRARHF. CDR3 DNA: TGTGCCAGCAGTTATGCGCAAATGCGGGCCCGGCATTTT.

This clone turned up a few times. This chain uses TRBV5-1 with TRBJ2-7, with 8 nucleotides matching TRBD1. CDR3 length: 18 residues. V gave up 4 bases and J gave up 6 bases; unmatched junction bases: 21. CDR1 is SGHRS, CDR2 YFSETQ, per germline. The CDR3, as DNA: TGCGCCAGCAGCCTCCGGGACCGAGAAATACAGGGGGTCTCCGAGCAGTACTTC. Translating gives CASSLRDREIQGVSEQYF.

V is TRBV4-3 and J is TRBJ2-4; possibly TRBD2 for D (6 bases). Germline CDR1 reads LGHNA; CDR2 reads YSLEER. The CDR3 loop spans 14 amino acids. The ends were cut back, 3 bases at V and 6 bases at J, with 12 bases in the middle. The DNA for the CDR3 is TGCGCCAGCAGCCAGAGGGAGGTTCGAAACATTCAGTACTTC. Protein product: CASSQREVRNIQYF.

V gene TRBV11-3 combines with J gene TRBJ2-3; TRBD2 matches at 11 bases. CDR1 is SGHNT, CDR2 YENEEA, per germline. The CDR3 sequence is 16 residues long. J gave up 4 bases and V 5 bases, and 8 bases lay outside the gene matches. The CDR3 protein is CASSIGSGRGADTQYF. The DNA for the CDR3 is TGTGCCAGCAGCATCGGTAGCGGGAGGGGTGCAGATACGCAGTATTTT.

The chain combines TRBV27 with TRBJ1-1; D gene unclear. Germline V gene lookup returns CDR1 MNHEY and CDR2 SMNVEV (reference sequence). This CDR3 has 17 amino acids. Trimming stripped 3 bases from V and 0 bases from J, with 17 bases between. CDR3 in DNA: TGTGCCAGCAGTTTCCGACTGAATACGGGTTTGAACACTGAAGCTTTCTTT. This codes for CASSFRLNTGLNTEAFF.

The J gene is TRBJ2-5, the V gene TRBV5-4; D gene uncertain. Germline values: CDR1 SGHNT, CDR2 YYREEE (reference sequence). The length of the CDR3 is 13 residues. Deletions cut 4 bases from V and 2 bases from J, with 9 bases between. Written as DNA, the CDR3 is TGTGCCAGCAGCGTTCGAGATCAAGAGACCCAGTACTTC. This encodes CASSVRDQETQYF.

This clone was seen a single time. CDR3 amino acids: CASDGGEQYF. The DNA for the CDR3 is TGTGCCAGTGACGGGGGTGAGCAGTACTTC. The V and J genes are TRBV2 and TRBJ2-7, with D perhaps TRBD2 (6 bases). Per the germline V gene, CDR1 is SNHLY and CDR2 is FYNNEI. The CDR3 extends over 10 amino acids. Trimming removed 9 bases from V and 7 bases from J, with 10 bases in between.

The gene calls are TRBV6-6 and TRBJ2-7; no clear D. CDR3 length equals 14 residues. Germline CDR1 MNHNY, CDR2 SVGAGI (reference sequence). V lost 0 bases and J 4 bases, leaving 10 bases between the germline ends. CDR3 residues: CASSYSIGFYEQYF. The CDR3 DNA reads TGTGCCAGCAGTTACTCGATCGGTTTTTACGAGCAGTACTTC.

The chain joins TRBV29-1 to TRBJ1-2, with 11 bases that match TRBD1. Trimming removed 3 bases from V and 4 bases from J; junction bases left unmatched: 4. From germline, CDR1 is SQVTM and CDR2 ANQGSEA. The CDR3 has 14 residues. The chain's CDR3 is CSVDWGTGGYGYTF. The CDR3 nucleotides are TGCAGCGTTGATTGGGGGACAGGGGGCTATGGCTACACCTTC.

The chain is built from TRBV7-2 and TRBJ2-4; tentatively, D is TRBD1 (6 bases). The CDR3 consists of 14 residues. Between the trimmed V and J ends, which lost 1 base and 9 bases, there was a span of 13 bases. The germline V gene encodes CDR1 SGHTA and CDR2 FQGNSA. CDR3: CASSLDQGSVIQYF. The CDR3, as DNA: TGTGCCAGCAGCTTAGACCAGGGGTCGGTCATTCAGTACTTC.

This clone was counted a single time. The rearrangement links TRBV19 to TRBJ1-6, with a tentative D call TRBD1 (6 bases). The ends were cut back, 7 bases at V and 7 bases at J, with 29 bases in the middle. This CDR3 comprises 19 residues. The V gene's germline CDR1 is LNHDA and CDR2 SQIVND (reference sequence). The CDR3: CASTYGRLGRQAINSPLHF. Written as DNA, the CDR3 is TGTGCCAGTACCTATGGACGGCTAGGGCGACAGGCGATAAATTCACCCCTCCACTTT.

This rearrangement joins TRBV19 to TRBJ2-1; D gene uncertain. Per germline, CDR1 LNHDA and CDR2 SQIVND (reference sequence). Trimming took 6 bases from V and 2 from J, leaving 14 bases between them. The CDR3 sequence is 15 residues long. CDR3 residues: CASSADTQPYNEQFF. CDR3 in DNA: TGTGCCAGTAGCGCCGACACGCAACCCTACAATGAGCAGTTCTTC.

This clone was counted once. The CDR3 nucleotides read TGTGCCAGCAGCCAAGATTGGCAGGGGGCTGGTTACGAGCAGTACTTC. Its translation: CASSQDWQGAGYEQYF. This rearrangement joins TRBV4-2 to TRBJ2-7, with TRBD1 identical over 8 bases. The CDR3 length is 16 residues. From germline, CDR1 is LGHNA and CDR2 YNFKEQ. J lost 4 bases, V lost 0 bases, and 8 bases had no gene match.